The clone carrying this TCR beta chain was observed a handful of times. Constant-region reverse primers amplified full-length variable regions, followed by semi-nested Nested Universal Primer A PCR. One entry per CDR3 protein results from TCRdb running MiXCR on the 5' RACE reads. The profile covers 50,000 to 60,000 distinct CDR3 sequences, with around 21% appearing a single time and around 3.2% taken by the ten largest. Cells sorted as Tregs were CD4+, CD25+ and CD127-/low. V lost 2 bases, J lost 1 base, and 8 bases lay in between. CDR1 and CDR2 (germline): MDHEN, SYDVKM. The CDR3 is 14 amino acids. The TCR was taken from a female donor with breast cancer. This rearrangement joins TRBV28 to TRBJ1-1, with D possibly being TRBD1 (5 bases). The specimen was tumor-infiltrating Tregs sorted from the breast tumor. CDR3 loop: CASSLLGRNTEAFF. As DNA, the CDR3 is TGTGCCAGCAGTTTACTGGGGCGGAACACTGAAGCTTTCTTT.